The rows below give T cell receptor beta chains drawn from one sample of a study. TCRdb called the RT-PCR reads again in MiXCR, with one record for every CDR3 protein. The sample yields about 700,000 distinct CDR3 sequences, more than 13% seen once. The specimen sequenced was memory CD4+ T cells from blood. The receptor source for this set is a female donor in good health, serving as a healthy control. Each CDR3 is given with its conserved first and last residue. The order of the fields is V gene, D gene, clone size, J gene, CDR3 DNA, CDR3 protein. D genes are given only for firm matches. Only some rows state a clone size, as once, few, many or a class for expanded clones.

v_gene: TRBV5-1; d_gene: TRBD1; abundance: few; j_gene: TRBJ1-2; CDR3nt: TGCGCCAGCAGCTTGGGGGCGGAAGGGGGCAGGAGCTACACCTTC; CDR3aa: CASSLGAEGGRSYTF
v_gene: TRBV7-2; d_gene: TRBD1; abundance: NA; j_gene: TRBJ2-5; CDR3nt: TGTGCCAGCAGCTTGGGACAGGGGGCTTCGGGGGAGACCCAGTACTTC; CDR3aa: CASSLGQGASGETQYF
v_gene: TRBV6-5; d_gene: TRBD2; abundance: many; j_gene: TRBJ2-7; CDR3nt: TGTGCCAGCAGTTACGACGGGAGGGGATACGAGCAGTACTTC; CDR3aa: CASSYDGRGYEQYF
v_gene: TRBV7-3; d_gene: TRBD2; abundance: few; j_gene: TRBJ2-1; CDR3nt: TGTGCCAGCAGCTTGGCGGGAGGTTCGGGGGGTGAGCAGTTCTTC; CDR3aa: CASSLAGGSGGEQFF
v_gene: TRBV11-1; d_gene: NA; abundance: few; j_gene: TRBJ1-2; CDR3nt: TGTGCCAGCAGCTCACGACGTGGACTCCATGGCTACACCTTC; CDR3aa: CASSSRRGLHGYTF
v_gene: TRBV7-2; d_gene: TRBD1; abundance: NA; j_gene: TRBJ1-6; CDR3nt: TGTGCCAGCAGCGATTCCGACAGGGGAAGGTTTTCACCCCTCCACTTT; CDR3aa: CASSDSDRGRFSPLHF
v_gene: TRBV28; d_gene: NA; abundance: NA; j_gene: TRBJ2-5; CDR3nt: TGTGCCAGCAGTACCCTTGGACTGGGGGAGACCCAGTACTTC; CDR3aa: CASSTLGLGETQYF
v_gene: TRBV7-3; d_gene: NA; abundance: few; j_gene: TRBJ1-2; CDR3nt: TGTGCCAGCAGCTTAGACAGTCAAGGCTATGGCTACACCTTC; CDR3aa: CASSLDSQGYGYTF
v_gene: TRBV6-5; d_gene: NA; abundance: few; j_gene: TRBJ2-7; CDR3nt: TGTGCCAGCAGTTACGGTAGCGGTAGCTCCTACGAGCAGTACTTC; CDR3aa: CASSYGSGSSYEQYF
v_gene: TRBV18; d_gene: TRBD2; abundance: NA; j_gene: TRBJ2-7; CDR3nt: TGTGCCAGCTCACCAGGGGGGAGGGCTTCCTACGAGCAGTACTTC; CDR3aa: CASSPGGRASYEQYF
v_gene: TRBV20-1; d_gene: NA; abundance: many; j_gene: TRBJ2-3; CDR3nt: TGCAGTTCCCTCCCCGAGGATACGCAGTATTTT; CDR3aa: CSSLPEDTQYF
v_gene: TRBV7-2; d_gene: TRBD2; abundance: many; j_gene: TRBJ2-3; CDR3nt: TGTGCCAGCAGCTTGCCGACTAGCGGGCGATCCCCAGATACGCAGTATTTT; CDR3aa: CASSLPTSGRSPDTQYF
v_gene: TRBV28; d_gene: TRBD1; abundance: NA; j_gene: TRBJ2-7; CDR3nt: TGTGCCAGCAGAGGGACAGTCTACGAGCAGTACTTC; CDR3aa: CASRGTVYEQYF
v_gene: TRBV6-1; d_gene: TRBD2; abundance: few; j_gene: TRBJ2-4; CDR3nt: TGTGCCAGCCGGGAGGAAAACATTCAGTACTTC; CDR3aa: CASREENIQYF
v_gene: TRBV5-1; d_gene: TRBD2; abundance: many; j_gene: TRBJ2-7; CDR3nt: TGCGCCAGCAGCTCACTAGCGGGAGGCGGCGAGCAGTACTTC; CDR3aa: CASSSLAGGGEQYF
v_gene: TRBV12-3/TRBV12-4; d_gene: NA; abundance: many; j_gene: TRBJ2-2; CDR3nt: TGTGCCAGCAGTTTCGCAGGGGGGGAGCTGTTTTTT; CDR3aa: CASSFAGGELFF
v_gene: TRBV7-3; d_gene: NA; abundance: NA; j_gene: TRBJ2-5; CDR3nt: TGTGCCAGCAGCCGATACTCAGGGGTTCGGGAGACCCAGTACTTC; CDR3aa: CASSRYSGVRETQYF
v_gene: TRBV7-2; d_gene: TRBD1; abundance: many; j_gene: TRBJ2-5; CDR3nt: TGTGCCAGCAGCTTAGGGACAGGGTTTGGGGAGACCCAGTACTTC; CDR3aa: CASSLGTGFGETQYF
v_gene: TRBV6-5; d_gene: TRBD2; abundance: NA; j_gene: TRBJ2-1; CDR3nt: TGTGCCAGCAGTGATCTAGCGGGAGGGTACAATGAGCAGTTCTTC; CDR3aa: CASSDLAGGYNEQFF
v_gene: TRBV28; d_gene: TRBD2; abundance: few; j_gene: TRBJ2-3; CDR3nt: TGTGCCAGCACCGTGACTAGCGGGAGACCCGATACGCAGTATTTT; CDR3aa: CASTVTSGRPDTQYF
v_gene: TRBV24-1; d_gene: NA; abundance: NA; j_gene: TRBJ2-3; CDR3nt: TGTGCCACCAGTGATCCCCAGGGTACAGATACGCAGTATTTT; CDR3aa: CATSDPQGTDTQYF
v_gene: TRBV27; d_gene: TRBD1; abundance: few; j_gene: TRBJ2-7; CDR3nt: TGTGCCAGCAGGGCTAGTCTAGGGACAGGGGTTCCCCACGAGCAGTACTTC; CDR3aa: CASRASLGTGVPHEQYF
v_gene: TRBV10-3; d_gene: TRBD1; abundance: NA; j_gene: TRBJ1-5; CDR3nt: TGTGCCATCAACGACGACAGGGGCCACCAGCCCCAGCATTTT; CDR3aa: CAINDDRGHQPQHF
v_gene: TRBV6-5; d_gene: TRBD2; abundance: NA; j_gene: TRBJ2-1; CDR3nt: TGTGCCAGCAGTCAACCGGGACTAGCGGCTACTGACAATGAGCAGTTCTTC; CDR3aa: CASSQPGLAATDNEQFF
v_gene: TRBV9; d_gene: TRBD1; abundance: NA; j_gene: TRBJ2-7; CDR3nt: TGTGCCAGCAGCGTGAGGGACAGGGCGGACTACGAGCAGTACTTC; CDR3aa: CASSVRDRADYEQYF
v_gene: TRBV6-5; d_gene: TRBD1; abundance: many; j_gene: TRBJ1-4; CDR3nt: TGTGCCAGCAGTCGGACAGGCACTAATGAAAAACTGTTTTTT; CDR3aa: CASSRTGTNEKLFF
v_gene: TRBV5-6; d_gene: TRBD1; abundance: NA; j_gene: TRBJ1-2; CDR3nt: TGTGCCAGCAGTGGACAGGGCCTTAACTATGGCTACACCTTC; CDR3aa: CASSGQGLNYGYTF
v_gene: TRBV9; d_gene: TRBD1; abundance: NA; j_gene: TRBJ2-5; CDR3nt: TGTGCCAGCAGCGTAGCTCCGACAGGGCAAGAGACCCAGTACTTC; CDR3aa: CASSVAPTGQETQYF
v_gene: TRBV7-2; d_gene: TRBD2; abundance: few; j_gene: TRBJ2-1; CDR3nt: TGTGCCAGCAGCTTAGCGAGCGGGAGGGCCCTCGGGTCCTACAATGAGCAGTTCTTC; CDR3aa: CASSLASGRALGSYNEQFF
v_gene: TRBV7-2; d_gene: TRBD2; abundance: NA; j_gene: TRBJ2-1; CDR3nt: TGTGCCAGCAGCTTAGGTCTAGCGGGACGGGGGCGGTTCTTC; CDR3aa: CASSLGLAGRGRFF
v_gene: TRBV30; d_gene: NA; abundance: NA; j_gene: TRBJ2-7; CDR3nt: TGTGCCTGGAGTAAAGGGGGCGAGCAGTACTTC; CDR3aa: CAWSKGGEQYF
v_gene: TRBV12-3/TRBV12-4; d_gene: NA; abundance: many; j_gene: TRBJ2-6; CDR3nt: TGTGCCAGCAGGGAAACTGGGGCCAACGTCCTGACTTTC; CDR3aa: CASRETGANVLTF
v_gene: TRBV6-5; d_gene: TRBD2; abundance: once; j_gene: TRBJ2-1; CDR3nt: TGTGCCAGCAGTCGGTGGCTAGCGGGGGCACCAGGGCACAATGAGCAGTTCTTC; CDR3aa: CASSRWLAGAPGHNEQFF
v_gene: TRBV5-6; d_gene: TRBD1; abundance: NA; j_gene: TRBJ1-1; CDR3nt: TGTGCCAGCAGCGGGACAGGGGGGGTCAGGGGCTTT; CDR3aa: CASSGTGGVRGF
v_gene: TRBV18; d_gene: TRBD1; abundance: NA; j_gene: TRBJ1-2; CDR3nt: TGTGCCAGCTCACCACAGGGGGCCCTAACCGCTAACTATGGCTACACCTTC; CDR3aa: CASSPQGALTANYGYTF
v_gene: TRBV5-1; d_gene: NA; abundance: NA; j_gene: TRBJ2-4; CDR3nt: TGCGCCAGCAGCTTGGAAGACACCCTAGCCAAAAACATTCAGTACTTC; CDR3aa: CASSLEDTLAKNIQYF
v_gene: TRBV20-1; d_gene: TRBD1; abundance: NA; j_gene: TRBJ2-1; CDR3nt: TGCAGTGCTGGTAGGGGGCTTGAGCAGTTCTTC; CDR3aa: CSAGRGLEQFF
v_gene: TRBV6-2/TRBV6-3; d_gene: TRBD1; abundance: NA; j_gene: TRBJ1-2; CDR3nt: TGTGCCAGCAGTTACACGGACAGGGGGGCTCACTATGGCTACACCTTC; CDR3aa: CASSYTDRGAHYGYTF
v_gene: TRBV10-3; d_gene: TRBD2; abundance: NA; j_gene: TRBJ2-1; CDR3nt: TGTGCCATCAGTACTAGCGGCTCCTACAATGAGCAGTTCTTC; CDR3aa: CAISTSGSYNEQFF
v_gene: TRBV4-2; d_gene: NA; abundance: many; j_gene: TRBJ2-1; CDR3nt: TGTGCCAGCAGCCAAGGCTTTCAGGGGATCGACAATGAGCAGTTCTTC; CDR3aa: CASSQGFQGIDNEQFF
v_gene: TRBV9; d_gene: NA; abundance: NA; j_gene: TRBJ2-5; CDR3nt: TGTGCCAGCAGGCCAGACAGGGGAGGGGGAGAGACCCAGTACTTC; CDR3aa: CASRPDRGGGETQYF
v_gene: TRBV20-1; d_gene: NA; abundance: few; j_gene: TRBJ2-7; CDR3nt: TGCAGTGCTAGAGTTGAGATGGACCTCGCCGAGCAGTACTTC; CDR3aa: CSARVEMDLAEQYF
v_gene: TRBV28; d_gene: NA; abundance: few; j_gene: TRBJ2-1; CDR3nt: TGTGCCAGCAGTTCCTCCCCAGGGGTACAGCGGCAGTTCTTC; CDR3aa: CASSSSPGVQRQFF
v_gene: TRBV3-1; d_gene: NA; abundance: few; j_gene: TRBJ2-1; CDR3nt: TGTGCCAGCAGCCCTCGGCGGTATCCTGGGGATGAGCAGTTCTTC; CDR3aa: CASSPRRYPGDEQFF
v_gene: TRBV29-1; d_gene: NA; abundance: few; j_gene: TRBJ2-1; CDR3nt: TGCAGCGTTGAAGAGGGAAACCCGAGCTCCTACAATGAGCAGTTCTTC; CDR3aa: CSVEEGNPSSYNEQFF
v_gene: TRBV5-1; d_gene: NA; abundance: NA; j_gene: TRBJ2-7; CDR3nt: TGCGCCAGCAGCTTCCGGGGAAACGGCTCCTACGAGCAGTACTTC; CDR3aa: CASSFRGNGSYEQYF
v_gene: TRBV5-5; d_gene: TRBD1; abundance: NA; j_gene: TRBJ1-2; CDR3nt: TGTGCCAGCAGCTTGGAGCGGACAGGGGGATATGGCTACACCTTC; CDR3aa: CASSLERTGGYGYTF
v_gene: TRBV12-3/TRBV12-4; d_gene: NA; abundance: NA; j_gene: TRBJ1-1; CDR3nt: TGTGCCAGCAGTTTAGAGGCTCCCTCGGGCACTGAAGCTTTCTTT; CDR3aa: CASSLEAPSGTEAFF
v_gene: TRBV6-5; d_gene: TRBD1; abundance: few; j_gene: TRBJ1-2; CDR3nt: TGTGCCAGCAGGCAGGGGGCGCGAGGCTACACCTTC; CDR3aa: CASRQGARGYTF
v_gene: TRBV7-3; d_gene: NA; abundance: NA; j_gene: TRBJ2-1; CDR3nt: TGTGCCAGCAGACAAGGCGCAGGAGGGGATGAGCAGTTCTTC; CDR3aa: CASRQGAGGDEQFF
v_gene: TRBV20-1; d_gene: TRBD2; abundance: NA; j_gene: TRBJ2-1; CDR3nt: TGCAGTGCCTACCCACTAGCGGCGGACTCCTACAATGAGCAGTTCTTC; CDR3aa: CSAYPLAADSYNEQFF
v_gene: TRBV14; d_gene: NA; abundance: few; j_gene: TRBJ1-1; CDR3nt: TGTGCCAGCAGCCAAGATCGGGCAGGTACCCCTGAAGCTTTCTTT; CDR3aa: CASSQDRAGTPEAFF
v_gene: TRBV24-1; d_gene: NA; abundance: NA; j_gene: TRBJ2-5; CDR3nt: TGTGCCACCAGTGATGCTGGGGGGGCGCGACAAGAGACCCAGTACTTC; CDR3aa: CATSDAGGARQETQYF
v_gene: TRBV12-3/TRBV12-4; d_gene: TRBD1; abundance: NA; j_gene: TRBJ1-4; CDR3nt: TGTGCCAGCAGATCTCACAGGGGTCCTAATGAAAAACTGTTTTTT; CDR3aa: CASRSHRGPNEKLFF